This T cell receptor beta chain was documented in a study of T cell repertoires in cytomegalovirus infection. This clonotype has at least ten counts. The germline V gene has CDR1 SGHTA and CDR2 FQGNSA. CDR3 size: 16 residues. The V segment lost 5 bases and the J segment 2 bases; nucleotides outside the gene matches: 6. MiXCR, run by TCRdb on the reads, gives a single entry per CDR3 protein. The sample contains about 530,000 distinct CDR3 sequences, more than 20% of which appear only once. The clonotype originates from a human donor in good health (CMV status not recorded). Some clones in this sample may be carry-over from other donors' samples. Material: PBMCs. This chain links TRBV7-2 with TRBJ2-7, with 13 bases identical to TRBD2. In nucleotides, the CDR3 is TGTGCCAGCAGCCTCGGGACTAGCGGGACCCCCTACGAGCAGTACTTC. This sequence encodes CASSLGTSGTPYEQYF. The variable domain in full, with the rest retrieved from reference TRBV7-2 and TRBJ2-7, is GAGVSQSPSNKVTEKGKDVELRCDPISGHTALYWYRQSLGQGLEFLIYFQGNSAPDKSGLPSDRFSAERTGGSVSTLTIQRTQQEDSAVYLCASSLGTSGTPYEQYFGPGTRLTVT.